The 27 T cell receptor beta chains given below trace back to one sample, sequenced in a study of shared clonotypes between healthy human individuals. TCRdb's copy holds only in-frame clones and misses some; the assay was immunoSEQ multiplex PCR. The sample lists about 2 million clones, about 95% occurring once. Terminally differentiated effector memory CD45RA+ cells were left out of the naive CD8 fraction, which was CD45RO-negative and positively selected for CCR7. The source material was naive CD8+ T cells sorted from blood. These TCRs come from a man younger than 30 in good health.

The chain combines TRBV30 with TRBJ2-2; D is uncertain. The CDR3 has 15 residues. CDR1 and CDR2 (germline): GTSNPN, SVGIG (reference sequence). The V end was cut by 1 base, the J end by 4 bases, with 13 bases between. DNA of the CDR3: TGTGCCTGGAGTGAAAACCCGGGCCGCACCGGGGAGCTGTTTTTT. This encodes CAWSENPGRTGELFF.

The genes are TRBV13 and TRBJ2-7; perhaps TRBD1 as D (5 bases). The germline V gene encodes CDR1 PRHDT and CDR2 FYEKMQ (reference sequence). V dropped 5 bases and J dropped 1 base, with 12 bases sitting between them. There are 14 residues in the CDR3. CDR3 amino acids: CASSPTRASYEQYF. Written as DNA, the CDR3 is TGTGCCAGCAGCCCTACCAGGGCTTCCTACGAGCAGTACTTC.

This clone occurred once. The chain has TRBV18 and TRBJ2-7, with 8 nucleotides matching TRBD1. The ends lost 3 bases at V and 2 bases at J; junction bases unmatched: 9. Germline V gene sequence: CDR1 KGHSH, CDR2 LQKENI. There are 16 residues in the CDR3. The CDR3 spells CASSPDFDRGPYEQYF. The CDR3 nucleotides are TGTGCCAGCTCACCCGATTTCGACAGGGGTCCCTACGAGCAGTACTTC.

The rearrangement joins TRBV5-8 to TRBJ2-7, with 8 bases identical to TRBD1. With 6 bases clipped from V and 7 bases from J, the junction kept 6 bases outside the gene matches. The germline V gene encodes CDR1 SGHTS and CDR2 YDEGEE. This CDR3 is 12 amino acids long. The CDR3: CASTQGAGEQYF. CDR3 in DNA: TGTGCCAGCACGCAGGGGGCGGGGGAGCAGTACTTC.

This clone was seen a few times. The chain employs TRBV4-2 and TRBJ1-1; no clear D. The CDR3 has 13 amino acids. Trimming pared 4 bases from V and 1 base from J, leaving 7 bases between. The germline gives CDR1 LGHNA, CDR2 YNFKEQ. CDR3 bases: TGTGCCAGCAGCCTCACAGAGAACACTGAAGCTTTCTTT. Translated, it gives CASSLTENTEAFF.

The V call is TRBV19, the J call TRBJ2-1; D is unresolved. This CDR3 contains 14 residues. The germline V and J ends were trimmed by 6 bases and 0 bases, with 9 bases remaining between them. CDR1 is LNHDA and CDR2 is SQIVND in the germline V gene (reference sequence). Here the CDR3 DNA reads TGTGCCAGTAGAGTGGGCCTCTCCTACAATGAGCAGTTCTTC. It specifies CASRVGLSYNEQFF.

V usage is TRBV5-8 and J usage is TRBJ2-7; 9 bases line up with TRBD1. The germline CDR1 and CDR2 sequences are SGHTS and YDEGEE. Germline trimming cut 4 bases from V and 5 bases from J; bases unmatched to any gene: 7. The CDR3 loop spans 14 amino acids. This CDR3 reads CASSHRDRVNEQYF. CDR3 nucleotide sequence: TGTGCCAGCAGCCACCGGGACAGGGTCAACGAGCAGTACTTC.

This clone has just a few counts. The chain couples TRBV29-1 to TRBJ1-2; TRBD1 is a possible D gene (6 bases). CDR1 SQVTM and CDR2 ANQGSEA come from the germline V gene. CDR3 size: 13 residues. The V and J ends lost 7 bases and 0 bases respectively, with 12 bases between them. For the CDR3, the DNA is TGCAGCGCACGGGACACTTCTAACTATGGCTACACCTTC. This encodes CSARDTSNYGYTF.

The chain is built from TRBV13 and TRBJ2-5; TRBD1 matches 9 bases. The CDR3 runs 16 residues. Germline V CDR1 and CDR2: PRHDT, FYEKMQ (reference sequence). Trimming took 5 bases from V and 4 from J; bases not matched to a gene: 11. In DNA form, the CDR3 reads TGTGCCAGCAGCCCCGGACAGGGGAGGAAAGCAGAGACCCAGTACTTC. It is translated as CASSPGQGRKAETQYF.

This chain connects TRBV11-2 to TRBJ1-1; D gene uncertain. Germline CDR1 SGHAT, CDR2 FQNNGV. The CDR3 contains 15 residues. The germline V and J ends were trimmed by 6 bases and 1 base, with 15 bases remaining between them. CDR3 amino acids: CASRLSGSGNTEAFF. As DNA, the CDR3 is TGTGCCAGCAGGCTGTCAGGTTCTGGGAACACTGAAGCTTTCTTT.

V and J are TRBV9 and TRBJ2-1; 9 nucleotides line up with TRBD2. In germline, CDR1 is SGDLS, CDR2 YYNGEE. Unmatched junction bases numbered 7, after V lost 3 bases and J lost 12 bases. The CDR3 has 13 residues. CDR3 coding DNA: TGTGCCAGCAGCGACGGGACTAGCTCCCGGCAGTTCTTC. Translation gives CASSDGTSSRQFF.

This rearrangement joins TRBV4-3 to TRBJ2-3, with D perhaps matching TRBD1 (6 bases). The CDR3 runs to 17 residues. V shed 0 bases and J shed 0 bases, with 13 bases lying between them. Per germline, CDR1 LGHNA and CDR2 YSLEER. The CDR3 is CASSQELGGSSTDTQYF. The CDR3 region has the DNA TGCGCCAGCAGCCAAGAATTAGGGGGATCTAGCACAGATACGCAGTATTTT.

The gene calls are TRBV19 and TRBJ2-7, with 7 bases fitting TRBD2. J gave up 6 bases and V 4 bases, and 15 bases lay outside the gene matches. Per the germline V gene, CDR1 is LNHDA and CDR2 is SQIVND (reference sequence). The CDR3 is made up of 16 amino acids. As DNA, the CDR3 is TGTGCCAGTAGTACCCGGTGGGGGGGAGGACTCTCCGAGCAGTACTTC. Residues: CASSTRWGGGLSEQYF.

As for this clone: Other DNA sequences from this sample encode an identical CDR3 as well. The gene calls are TRBV5-1 and TRBJ2-7; D possibly corresponds to TRBD1 (5 bases). This CDR3 spans 13 amino acids. Trimming shortened V by 2 bases and J by 1 base, and 7 bases separated the two germline ends. Germline-derived CDR1 and CDR2 are SGHRS and YFSETQ. CDR3 amino acids: CASSLRQSYEQYF. As DNA, the CDR3 is TGCGCCAGCAGCTTAAGACAGTCCTACGAGCAGTACTTC.

Comments on this clone: The same CDR3 is also encoded by other DNA sequences in this sample. The V and J genes are TRBV7-6 and TRBJ2-7, with 12 bases identical to TRBD2. Germline CDR1 is SGHVS and CDR2 is FNYEAQ. Trimming removed 5 bases from V and 4 bases from J; junction bases left unmatched: 6. CDR3 length: 15 residues. The CDR3 region is CASSPGLAGRYEQYF. CDR3 DNA sequence: TGTGCCAGCAGCCCGGGACTAGCGGGCCGGTACGAGCAGTACTTC.

The J gene is TRBJ1-5, the V gene TRBV6-5; 7 nucleotides line up with TRBD1. V shed 5 bases and J 3 bases; nucleotides not matched to a gene: 4. There are 14 residues in the CDR3. Germline lookup yields CDR1 MNHEY and CDR2 SVGAGI. The CDR3, as DNA: TGTGCCAGCAGTGGGGGGACAGACAATCAGCCCCAGCATTTT. As protein: CASSGGTDNQPQHF.

About this clone itself: Within the sample, other DNA sequences also encode this same CDR3. This sequence joins TRBV9 and TRBJ2-7; 7 bases agree with TRBD1. V dropped 0 bases and J dropped 4; count of bases not matched to a gene: 4. Germline assignment: CDR1 SGDLS and CDR2 YYNGEE. CDR3 length: 14 residues. The CDR3 is CASSVAPGGYEQYF. The CDR3 DNA reads TGTGCCAGCAGCGTAGCCCCAGGGGGATACGAGCAGTACTTC.

This chain joins TRBV9 and TRBJ2-2, with unresolved D. Trimming left V 0 bases short and J 0 bases short, with 6 bases between. Germline lookup yields CDR1 SGDLS and CDR2 YYNGEE. This CDR3 has 15 amino acids. CDR3 protein: CASSVDPANTGELFF. In nucleotides, the CDR3 is TGTGCCAGCAGCGTAGATCCAGCGAACACCGGGGAGCTGTTTTTT.

This sequence joins TRBV28 and TRBJ2-7, with D possibly TRBD2 on 6 matching bases. Germline V gives CDR1 MDHEN, CDR2 SYDVKM. There are 15 residues in the CDR3. Trimming removed 2 bases from V and 3 bases from J, with 14 bases in between. The DNA of the CDR3 is TGTGCCAGCAGTTTAGGGATAGCGGCCCACTACGAGCAGTACTTC. Its translation is CASSLGIAAHYEQYF.

This chain connects TRBV28 to TRBJ1-6, with TRBD1 identical over 8 bases. V was pared by 8 bases and J by 10 bases, with 16 bases of the junction left unmatched. Germline CDR1 reads MDHEN; CDR2 reads SYDVKM. The CDR3 is 16 residues long. CDR3 DNA: TGTGCCAGCCATAGCGACAGGACAGGGAGTCACTCACCCCTCCACTTT. This encodes CASHSDRTGSHSPLHF.

Only one count was recorded for this clone. The rearrangement uses TRBV13 and TRBJ2-7; no firm D call. Germline-derived CDR1 and CDR2 are PRHDT and FYEKMQ (reference sequence). This CDR3 is built from 14 residues. Trimming cost V 0 bases and J 1 base, with 7 bases left between them. CDR3 nucleotides: TGTGCCAGCAGCTTAGGGGAGCCTTCCTACGAGCAGTACTTC. Its protein is CASSLGEPSYEQYF.

V and J are TRBV9 and TRBJ2-1; 7 nucleotides align to TRBD1. The germline gives CDR1 SGDLS, CDR2 YYNGEE. This CDR3 comprises 15 residues. The V and J ends lost 3 bases and 4 bases, in that order; junction bases with no gene match: 7. This chain's CDR3 is CASSDTGDSYNEQFF. CDR3 bases: TGTGCCAGCAGCGACACAGGGGACAGTTACAATGAGCAGTTCTTC.

V and J are TRBV19 and TRBJ2-2; 10 positions agree with TRBD2. The CDR3 totals 16 residues. CDR1 and CDR2 (germline): LNHDA, SQIVND (reference sequence). After removal of 5 bases from V and 5 bases from J, the junction contained 8 bases not matched to a gene. The CDR3 region is CASSVQRGGSTGELFF. Here the CDR3 DNA reads TGTGCCAGTAGTGTCCAGCGGGGGGGCTCGACCGGGGAGCTGTTTTTT.

The CDR3 DNA sequence: TGTGCCAGCAGCTTGCGTGGAGGGGGCAACTATGGCTACACCTTC. Translating gives CASSLRGGGNYGYTF. The chain is built from TRBV5-4 and TRBJ1-2, with TRBD1 identical over 7 bases. The germline gives CDR1 SGHNT, CDR2 YYREEE (reference sequence). There are 15 residues in the CDR3. V was pared by 1 base and J by 2 bases, with 5 bases of the junction left unmatched.

In DNA form, the CDR3 reads TGTGCCAGCAGTTACTCGGAGGGTTTCAATGAGCAGTTCTTC. Protein sequence: CASSYSEGFNEQFF. The V call is TRBV6-5, the J call TRBJ2-1; D is perhaps TRBD2 (6 bases). The CDR3 sequence is 14 residues long. CDR1 is MNHEY, CDR2 SVGAGI, per germline. Trimming left V 0 bases short and J 6 bases short, with 9 bases between.

V and J are TRBV27 and TRBJ2-7; D remains unclear. Germline V CDR1 and CDR2: MNHEY, SMNVEV (reference sequence). Trimming took 6 bases from V and 7 from J, leaving 13 bases between them. The CDR3 extends over 12 amino acids. In DNA, the CDR3 is TGTGCCAGCAGCAACGGTTACTTTGAGCAGTACTTC. This codes for CASSNGYFEQYF.

The chain is built from TRBV18 and TRBJ1-2; 9 bases map to TRBD1. The CDR3 has 17 amino acids. Germline V gene sequence: CDR1 KGHSH, CDR2 LQKENI. Unmatched junction bases numbered 14, after V lost 6 bases and J lost 3 bases. CDR3 protein: CASSPYGTGRGDYGYTF. Written as DNA, the CDR3 is TGTGCCAGCTCGCCTTACGGGACAGGGAGGGGAGACTATGGCTACACCTTC.